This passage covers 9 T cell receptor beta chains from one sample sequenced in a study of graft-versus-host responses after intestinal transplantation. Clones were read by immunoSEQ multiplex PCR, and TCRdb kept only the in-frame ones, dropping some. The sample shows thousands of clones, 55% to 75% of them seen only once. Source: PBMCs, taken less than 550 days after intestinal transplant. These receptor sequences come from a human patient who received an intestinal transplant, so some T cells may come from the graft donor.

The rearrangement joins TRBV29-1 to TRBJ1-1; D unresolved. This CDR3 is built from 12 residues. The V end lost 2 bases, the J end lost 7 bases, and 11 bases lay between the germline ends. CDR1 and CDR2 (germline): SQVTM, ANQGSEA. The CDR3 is CSVEYGGGEAFF. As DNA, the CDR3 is TGCAGCGTTGAATATGGAGGAGGTGAAGCTTTCTTT.

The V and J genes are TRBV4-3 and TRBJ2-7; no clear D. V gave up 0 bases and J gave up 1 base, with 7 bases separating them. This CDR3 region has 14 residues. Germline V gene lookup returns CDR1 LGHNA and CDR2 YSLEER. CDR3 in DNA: TGCGCCAGCAGCCAAGATGGGCTGTCCTACGAGCAGTACTTC. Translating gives CASSQDGLSYEQYF.

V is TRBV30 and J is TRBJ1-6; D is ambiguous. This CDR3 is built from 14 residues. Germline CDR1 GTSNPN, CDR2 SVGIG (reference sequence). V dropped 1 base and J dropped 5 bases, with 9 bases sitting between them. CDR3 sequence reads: CAWSAGRDNSPLHF. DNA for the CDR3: TGTGCCTGGAGTGCAGGTCGGGATAATTCACCCCTCCACTTT. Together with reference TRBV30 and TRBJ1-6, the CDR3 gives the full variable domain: SQTIHQWPATLVQPVGSPLSLECTVEGTSNPNLYWYRQAAGRGLQLLFYSVGIGQISSEVPQNLSASRPQDRQFILSSKKLLLSDSGFYLCAWSAGRDNSPLHFGNGTRLTVT.

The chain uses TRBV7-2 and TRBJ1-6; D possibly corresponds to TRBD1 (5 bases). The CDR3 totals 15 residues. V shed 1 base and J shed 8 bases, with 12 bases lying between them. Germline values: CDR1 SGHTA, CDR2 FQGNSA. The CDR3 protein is CASSLGGGWDSPLHF. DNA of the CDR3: TGTGCCAGCAGCTTAGGTGGGGGATGGGATTCACCCCTCCACTTT.

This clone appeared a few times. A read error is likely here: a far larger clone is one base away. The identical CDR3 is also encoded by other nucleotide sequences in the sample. The CDR3 coding sequence is TGTGCCAGCAGCCAAGATGGAGAAAAAGCTTTCTTT. Encoded protein: CASSQDGEKAFF. The rearrangement uses TRBV11-2 and TRBJ1-1; D gene ambiguous. Trimming removed 5 bases from V and 9 bases from J, with 13 bases in between. Per germline, CDR1 SGHAT and CDR2 FQNNGV. The CDR3 contains 12 residues.

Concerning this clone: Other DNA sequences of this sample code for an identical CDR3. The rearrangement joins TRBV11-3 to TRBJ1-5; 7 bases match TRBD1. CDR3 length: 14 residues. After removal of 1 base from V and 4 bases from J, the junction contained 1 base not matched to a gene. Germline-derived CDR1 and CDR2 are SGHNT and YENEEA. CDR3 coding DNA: TGTGCCAGCAGCTTAGGGACAGGTAATCAGCCCCAGCATTTT. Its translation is CASSLGTGNQPQHF.

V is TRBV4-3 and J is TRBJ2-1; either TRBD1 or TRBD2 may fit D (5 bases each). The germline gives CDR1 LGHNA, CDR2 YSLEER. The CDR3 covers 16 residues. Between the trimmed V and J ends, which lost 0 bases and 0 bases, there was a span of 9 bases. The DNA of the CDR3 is TGCGCCAGCAGCCAAGAGGGAGACAGCTCCTACAATGAGCAGTTCTTC. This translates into CASSQEGDSSYNEQFF.

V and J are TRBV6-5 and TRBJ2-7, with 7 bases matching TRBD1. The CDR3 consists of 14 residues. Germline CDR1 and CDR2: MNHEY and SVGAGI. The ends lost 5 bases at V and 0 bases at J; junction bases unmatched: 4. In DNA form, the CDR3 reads TGTGCCAGCAGTGAAGGGGACAGCTCCTACGAGCAGTACTTC. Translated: CASSEGDSSYEQYF.

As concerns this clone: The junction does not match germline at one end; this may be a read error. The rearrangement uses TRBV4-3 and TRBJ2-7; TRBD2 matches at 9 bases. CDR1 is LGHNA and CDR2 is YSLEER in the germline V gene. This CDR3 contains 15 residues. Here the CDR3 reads CATSQEASGDYEQYF. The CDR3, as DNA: TGCGCCACCAGCCAAGAGGCTAGCGGGGATTACGAGCAGTACTTC.